This T cell receptor beta chain came from a study of blood T cells in healthy people across ages. CDR1 is SGHTA, CDR2 FQGNSA, per germline. V shed 3 bases and J shed 0 bases, with 9 bases lying between them. This CDR3 comprises 15 residues. Sample-barcoded 5' priming and a J-beta primer mix drove a second PCR of about 7 to 12 cycles. TCRdb re-called the 5' RACE reads with MiXCR, one entry per CDR3 protein. The sample has some 760,000 distinct CDR3 sequences; around 25% are singletons. This clonotype came up a few times. These data were also filed under a second study, of T cells of mothers and their children. That investigation notes: No clones detected were persistent microchimeric T cell clones.

Sequenced: blood. This rearrangement joins TRBV7-2 to TRBJ2-4; perhaps D is TRBD1 or TRBD2 (5 bases each). This TCR derives from a boy between 10 and 17 years old in good health. CDR3 nucleotides: TGTGCCAGCAGCTTGGGGACCGCAGCCAAAAACATTCAGTACTTC. Its protein product is CASSLGTAAKNIQYF. The whole variable domain, filled in from reference TRBV7-2 and TRBJ2-4, reads GAGVSQSPSNKVTEKGKDVELRCDPISGHTALYWYRQSLGQGLEFLIYFQGNSAPDKSGLPSDRFSAERTGGSVSTLTIQRTQQEDSAVYLCASSLGTAAKNIQYFGAGTRLSVL.